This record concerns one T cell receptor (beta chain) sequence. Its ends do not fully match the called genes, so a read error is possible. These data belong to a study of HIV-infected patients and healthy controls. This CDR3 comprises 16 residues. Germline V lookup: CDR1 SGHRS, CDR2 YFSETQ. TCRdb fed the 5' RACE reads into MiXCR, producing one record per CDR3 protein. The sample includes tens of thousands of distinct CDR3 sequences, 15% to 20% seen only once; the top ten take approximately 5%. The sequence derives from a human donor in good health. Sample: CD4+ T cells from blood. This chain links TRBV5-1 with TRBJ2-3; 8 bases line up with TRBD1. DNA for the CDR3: TGCGCCGGCAGCCTGACGACAGGGGTTTACGTTGATACGCAGTATTTT. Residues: CAGSLTTGVYVDTQYF.